This T cell receptor (beta chain) derives from a study of control samples from healthy donors and cancer patients (dated by TCRdb to between 2020 and 2021). For this clone: Which antigen it targets is not known. One base away there is no much larger clone; base qualities are not given.

Library preparation employed the immunoSEQ multiplex PCR assay. TCRdb limited this immuneACCESS table to in-frame rearrangements with V and J called. A share of clones is missing; checked studies link under half to unresolved V genes, and the rest is unexplained. The sample table holds about 140,000 clones, of which approximately 86% were seen once. The ten top clones hold more than 1.5% of the sample. V is cut back by 3 bases and J by 4 bases, with 6 bases in the junction unmatched. The germline V gene (reference sequence) specifies SEHNR as CDR1 and FQNEAQ as CDR2. The CDR3, from cysteine to phenylalanine, totals 16 residues. Just CDR3 DNA is preserved here, 48 bases in frame from base 1.

Sequencing input: blood. The TCR originated in a man between 18 and 29 years old in good health. Here the chain combines TRBV7-9 and TRBJ2-2; TRBD2 aligns with 9 central bases. The CDR3 region: CASSFFLAGTTGELFF. The bases are TGTGCCAGCAGCTTCTTCCTAGCGGGGACCACCGGGGAGCTGTTTTTT.